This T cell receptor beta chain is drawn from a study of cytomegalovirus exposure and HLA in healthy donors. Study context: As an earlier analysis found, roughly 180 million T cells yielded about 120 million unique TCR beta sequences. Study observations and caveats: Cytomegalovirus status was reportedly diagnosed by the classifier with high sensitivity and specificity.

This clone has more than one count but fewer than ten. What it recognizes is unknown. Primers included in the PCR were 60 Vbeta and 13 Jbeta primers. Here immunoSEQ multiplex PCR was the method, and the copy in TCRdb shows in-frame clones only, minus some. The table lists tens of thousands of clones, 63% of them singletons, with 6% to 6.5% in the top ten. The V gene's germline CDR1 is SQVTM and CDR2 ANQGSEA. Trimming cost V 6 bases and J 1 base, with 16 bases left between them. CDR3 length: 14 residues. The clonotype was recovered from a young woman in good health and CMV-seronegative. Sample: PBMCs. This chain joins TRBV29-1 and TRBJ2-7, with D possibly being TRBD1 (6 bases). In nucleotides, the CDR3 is TGCAGCGTCCTCACCCAGGGGCGATCCTACGAGCAGTACTTC. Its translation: CSVLTQGRSYEQYF.